A single sample gave rise to the 9 T cell receptor beta chains below, sequenced in a study of blood T cell repertoires in COVID-19. Sequencing used immunoSEQ multiplex PCR; TCRdb keeps in-frame clones, though not all of them. The sample consists of fewer than 95,000 clones, 75% to 90% of them appearing once. Sample: peripheral blood. These receptors were taken from a male donor with acute or convalescent COVID-19.

The CDR3 spells CASSFRQATYEQYF. In DNA form, the CDR3 reads TGTGCCAGTAGTTTTCGACAGGCGACCTACGAGCAGTACTTC. The chain combines TRBV19 with TRBJ2-7; D may be TRBD1 (6 bases). Germline CDR1 is LNHDA and CDR2 is SQIVND (reference sequence). The CDR3 has 14 residues. V was pared by 5 bases and J by 2 bases, with 13 bases between. Supplemented by reference TRBV19 and TRBJ2-7, the full variable domain reads DGGITQSPKYLFRKEGQNVTLSCEQNLNHDAMYWYRQDPGQGLRLIYYSQIVNDFQKGDIAEGYSVSREKKESFPLTVTSAQKNPTAFYLCASSFRQATYEQYFGPGTRLTVT.

V is TRBV5-1 and J is TRBJ1-6, with D possibly matching TRBD1 (6 bases). The CDR3 totals 15 residues. Trimming took 4 bases from V and 6 from J, leaving 14 bases between them. Germline V gene lookup returns CDR1 SGHRS and CDR2 YFSETQ. CDR3 loop: CASSRSGQPNSPLHF. The CDR3 nucleotides are TGCGCCAGCAGCCGATCCGGACAGCCTAATTCACCCCTCCACTTT.

V and J are TRBV7-9 and TRBJ1-2; D ambiguous. V shed 5 bases and J shed 8 bases, with 24 bases lying between them. The CDR3 runs 16 residues. CDR1 is SEHNR, CDR2 FQNEAQ, per germline (reference sequence). The CDR3 coding sequence is TGTGCCAGCAGCCCGAGACAACCGGGAAAAGTACGGGGCTACACCTTC. Protein sequence: CASSPRQPGKVRGYTF.

The chain couples TRBV6-5 to TRBJ2-2; 8 nucleotides agree with TRBD2. The J segment lost 6 bases and the V segment lost 0 bases, leaving 3 bases of the junction unmatched. Germline V gene lookup returns CDR1 MNHEY and CDR2 SVGAGI. The CDR3 is made up of 15 amino acids. CDR3 nucleotides: TGTGCCAGCAGTTACTCAGGACTAGCATCCGGGGAGCTGTTTTTT. This sequence encodes CASSYSGLASGELFF.

The chain is built from TRBV6-5 and TRBJ2-1; D gene unclear. V was cut by 2 bases and J by 7 bases, with 15 bases left in between. CDR1 and CDR2 (germline): MNHEY, SVGAGI. The CDR3 is made up of 15 amino acids. The CDR3 sequence is CASSYDIFGSNEQFF. The CDR3 bases are TGTGCCAGCAGTTACGACATTTTCGGCTCTAATGAGCAGTTCTTC.

This chain joins TRBV5-6 and TRBJ1-6, with TRBD1 as a possible D gene (5 bases). In germline, CDR1 is SGHDT, CDR2 YYEEEE. The length of the CDR3 is 17 residues. Trimming pared 0 bases from V and 0 bases from J, leaving 10 bases between. Here the CDR3 reads CASSLVRQSSYNSPLHF. The CDR3 DNA reads TGTGCCAGCAGCTTGGTCCGACAGAGCTCCTATAATTCACCCCTCCACTTT.

The rearrangement links TRBV10-3 to TRBJ2-7; 7 nucleotides line up with TRBD1. The CDR3 contains 13 residues. The germline V gene has CDR1 ENHRY and CDR2 SYGVKD. After removal of 10 bases from V and 2 bases from J, the junction contained 8 bases not matched to a gene. The CDR3 sequence: CATYGTVPYEQYF. CDR3 DNA sequence: TGTGCCACTTACGGGACAGTTCCCTACGAGCAGTACTTC.

This rearrangement joins TRBV5-1 to TRBJ1-1; tentatively, D is TRBD1 (5 bases). The CDR3 runs to 15 residues. The V end lost 4 bases, the J end lost 3 bases, and 16 bases lay between the germline ends. Germline V gives CDR1 SGHRS, CDR2 YFSETQ. The CDR3 DNA follows: TGCGCCAGCAGCCCACAGGCGGGACGGGACACTGAAGCTTTCTTT. Encoded protein: CASSPQAGRDTEAFF.

V is TRBV25-1 and J is TRBJ1-5; D possibly corresponds to TRBD1 (6 bases). CDR1 MGHDK and CDR2 SYGVNS come from the germline V gene. The CDR3 covers 16 residues. Trimming left V 1 base short and J 7 bases short, with 17 bases between. CDR3 in DNA: TGTGCCAGCAGTGAATCCGGGGCAGGGGCGGGCCAGCCCCAGCATTTT. Its protein product is CASSESGAGAGQPQHF.